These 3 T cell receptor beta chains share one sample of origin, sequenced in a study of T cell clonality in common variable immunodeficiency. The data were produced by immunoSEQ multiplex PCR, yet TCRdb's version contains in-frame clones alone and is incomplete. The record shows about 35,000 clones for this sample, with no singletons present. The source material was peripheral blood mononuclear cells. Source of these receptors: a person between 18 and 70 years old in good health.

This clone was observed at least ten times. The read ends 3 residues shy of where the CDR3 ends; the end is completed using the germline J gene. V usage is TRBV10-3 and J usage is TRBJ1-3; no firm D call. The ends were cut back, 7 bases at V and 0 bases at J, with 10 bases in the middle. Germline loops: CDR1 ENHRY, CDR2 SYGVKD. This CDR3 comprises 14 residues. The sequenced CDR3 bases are TGTGCCATCAACCCGTCAGACTCTGGAAACACC. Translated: CAINPSDSGNT. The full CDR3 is CAINPSDSGNTIYF.

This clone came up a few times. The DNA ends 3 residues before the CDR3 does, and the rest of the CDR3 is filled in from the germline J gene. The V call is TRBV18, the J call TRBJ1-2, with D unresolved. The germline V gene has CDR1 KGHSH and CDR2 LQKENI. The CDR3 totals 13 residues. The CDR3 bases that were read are TGTGCCAGCTCACCAGATCTTGAAGACATC. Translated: CASSPDLEDI. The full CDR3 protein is CASSPDLEDIYTF.

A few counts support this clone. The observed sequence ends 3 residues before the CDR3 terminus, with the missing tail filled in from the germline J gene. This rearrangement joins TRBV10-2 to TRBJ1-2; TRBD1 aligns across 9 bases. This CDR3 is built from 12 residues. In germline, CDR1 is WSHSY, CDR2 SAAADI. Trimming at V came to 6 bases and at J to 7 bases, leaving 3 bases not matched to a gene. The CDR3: CASRGTGTGYTF. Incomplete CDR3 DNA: TGCGCCAGCAGAGGGACAGGGACTGGC.